This T cell receptor (beta chain) was sequenced for a study of radiation and T cells in renal cell carcinoma. The wider study: Nephrectomy followed 15 Gy stereotactic body radiation by 4 weeks. Overall study results and limits: In blood, top tumor clones expanded by 2 weeks, shrinking by 4.

Indicated time point: baseline pretreatment blood. As to treatment: 15 Gy SBRT to primary tumor, nephrectomy 4 weeks later. Blood was sampled at baseline, 2 weeks and 4 weeks after SBRT. The patient's renal cell carcinoma had clear cell pathology. V lost 0 bases, J lost 6 bases, and 15 bases lay in between. The CDR3 is 16 amino acids. Germline V gives CDR1 MGHRA, CDR2 YSYEKL. A word on this clone: The antigen is not known.

Profiling relied on immunoSEQ multiplex PCR, and the TCRdb table lists in-frame clones only, not all of them. The sample contains some 100,000 clones, over 65% of which appear only once. Sequences were derived from blood, sampled from a patient whose treatment included radiotherapy and nephrectomy. This sequence originates from a man aged 60 to 75 with renal cell carcinoma. This chain joins TRBV4-1 and TRBJ2-1; D tentatively reads TRBD1 or TRBD2 (5 bases each). The CDR3 DNA reads TGCGCCAGCAGCCAAGACCGGGACCTCAGGATCAATGAGCAGTTCTTC. Translated, it gives CASSQDRDLRINEQFF.